The rows below give T cell receptor beta chains drawn from one sample of a study of control samples from healthy donors and cancer patients. Only in-frame clones appear in the TCRdb table, and some are missing; sequencing was by immunoSEQ multiplex PCR. This sample has more than 95,000 clones, with about 93% found just once. Material for sequencing was blood. These receptors originate from a man in his thirties or forties in good health. The CDR3 runs from the conserved cysteine through the conserved F or W. D genes are given only for firm matches. Rows may omit the clone size; those that give it use once, few, many or a size class.

TRBV7-2	.	TRBJ2-1	.	CASIPGTGPGEQFF	TGTGCCAGCATCCCAGGAACAGGGCCGGGTGAGCAGTTCTTC
TRBV28	TRBD1	TRBJ1-4	.	CASSSTGTGGEKLFF	TGTGCCAGCAGTTCAACCGGGACAGGGGGGGAAAAACTGTTTTTT
TRBV11-2	.	TRBJ2-5	.	CASSLGSGEETQYF	TGTGCCAGCAGCCTGGGATCGGGTGAAGAGACCCAGTACTTC
TRBV7-2	.	TRBJ1-6	.	CASSMPGWNSPLHF	TGTGCCAGTTCCATGCCGGGTTGGAATTCACCCCTCCACTTT
TRBV6-1	TRBD1	TRBJ2-5	.	CASSEMWTGIETQYF	TGTGCCAGCAGTGAAATGTGGACAGGGATAGAGACCCAGTACTTC
TRBV7-9	.	TRBJ1-2	few	CASSPQGDGYTF	TGTGCCAGCAGCCCCCAGGGAGATGGCTACACCTTC
TRBV19	.	TRBJ1-5	.	CASSIDGRPNQPQHF	TGTGCCAGTAGTATAGACGGACGGCCCAATCAGCCCCAGCATTTT
TRBV4-1	.	TRBJ1-1	.	CASSQGGGITEAFF	TGCGCCAGCAGCCAAGGAGGGGGTATCACTGAAGCTTTCTTT
TRBV7-8	.	TRBJ2-3	.	CASSLAVGADTQYF	TGTGCCAGCAGCTTAGCAGTAGGGGCAGATACGCAGTATTTT
TRBV28	.	TRBJ1-2	.	CASSTLPTANYGYTF	TGTGCCAGCAGTACCCTCCCGACAGCAAACTATGGCTACACCTTC
TRBV6-1	.	TRBJ1-1	.	CASSEYQETEAFF	TGTGCCAGCAGTGAATACCAGGAGACTGAAGCTTTCTTT
TRBV4-1	TRBD2	TRBJ2-2	.	CASRRLAGSGGELFF	TGCGCCAGCAGAAGGCTAGCGGGGTCAGGCGGGGAGCTGTTTTTT
TRBV19	.	TRBJ1-1	.	CASSMGIGSRGAEAFF	TGTGCCAGTAGTATGGGTATAGGCTCCCGAGGGGCTGAAGCTTTCTTT
TRBV6-5	TRBD1	TRBJ2-7	.	CASSSQGAGQYF	TGTGCCAGCAGTTCCCAGGGGGCCGGGCAGTACTTC
TRBV19	TRBD1	TRBJ1-5	.	CASSMTGTARHQPQHF	TGTGCCAGTAGTATGACCGGGACAGCGCGCCATCAGCCCCAGCATTTT
TRBV7-2	TRBD2	TRBJ2-3	.	CASSSIYSGDTQYF	TGTGCCAGCAGCTCGATATATAGCGGGGATACGCAGTATTTT
TRBV5-1	.	TRBJ1-2	.	CASSLAGATHGYTF	TGCGCCAGCAGCTTGGCCGGGGCAACCCATGGCTACACCTTC
TRBV5-6	.	TRBJ1-5	.	CASSQGSNQPQHF	TGTGCCAGCAGCCAAGGTAGCAATCAGCCCCAGCATTTT
TRBV30	.	TRBJ1-4	.	CAWSARGGGNEKLFF	TGTGCCTGGAGTGCCCGGGGGGGAGGGAATGAAAAACTGTTTTTT
TRBV11-2	.	TRBJ2-5	.	CASSSVLTQPPETQYF	TGTGCCAGCAGCTCCGTACTGACTCAGCCTCCAGAGACCCAGTACTTC
TRBV7-7	TRBD2	TRBJ2-1	.	CASSLLTSGGAVEQFF	TGTGCCAGCAGCTTACTGACTAGCGGGGGGGCGGTTGAGCAGTTCTTC
TRBV6-1	TRBD1	TRBJ1-2	.	CASSAPGQDYANYGYTF	TGTGCCAGCAGTGCCCCTGGACAGGACTATGCTAACTATGGCTACACCTTC
TRBV28	TRBD1	TRBJ2-7	.	CASWKDRISYEQYF	TGTGCCAGCTGGAAGGACAGGATCTCCTACGAGCAGTACTTC
TRBV10-1	.	TRBJ2-4	.	CASSERPEGIQYF	TGCGCCAGCAGTGAGCGCCCCGAAGGCATTCAGTACTTC
TRBV12-5	.	TRBJ1-5	.	CASGLNTPGAQPQHF	TGTGCTAGTGGTTTAAACACCCCAGGGGCTCAGCCCCAGCATTTT
TRBV4-1	.	TRBJ1-4	.	CASSQLGGSGEKLFF	TGCGCCAGCAGCCAGCTGGGGGGGAGTGGTGAAAAACTGTTTTTT
TRBV29-1	.	TRBJ1-5	.	CSVRSGRNQPQHF	TGCAGCGTTAGATCAGGGAGGAATCAGCCCCAGCATTTT
TRBV5-6	.	TRBJ1-1	.	CASSLALNTEAFF	TGTGCCAGCAGCTTAGCTTTGAACACTGAAGCTTTCTTT
TRBV6-6	.	TRBJ1-5	.	CASSPQGNQPQHF	TGTGCCAGCAGTCCTCAGGGGAATCAGCCCCAGCATTTT
TRBV11-2	.	TRBJ1-5	.	CASSPEPGYGQPQHF	TGTGCCAGCAGCCCCGAACCGGGGTATGGACAGCCCCAGCATTTT
TRBV6-5	.	TRBJ2-5	.	CASLQPGWRETQYF	TGTGCCAGCTTACAGCCGGGATGGCGGGAGACCCAGTACTTC
TRBV19	.	TRBJ1-5	.	CASSLAGQPQHF	TGTGCCAGTAGTTTGGCGGGCCAGCCCCAGCATTTT
TRBV4-2	.	TRBJ2-1	few	CASSQVRDFNNEQFF	TGTGCCAGCAGCCAAGTCAGGGATTTCAACAATGAGCAGTTCTTC
TRBV18	.	TRBJ1-3	.	CASSPPPDGNTIYF	TGTGCCAGCTCACCACCACCTGACGGAAACACCATATATTTT
TRBV6-5	.	TRBJ1-3	.	CASSYGRGSGNTIYF	TGTGCCAGCAGTTACGGCAGAGGCTCTGGAAACACCATATATTTT
TRBV6-2/TRBV6-3	TRBD2	TRBJ2-1	.	CASSYSSGVSYNEQFF	TGTGCCAGCAGTTACTCTAGCGGGGTCTCCTACAATGAGCAGTTCTTC
TRBV7-9	.	TRBJ2-4	few	CASSSSLPGHSGIQYF	TGTGCCAGCAGCTCATCCTTACCGGGCCACTCGGGCATTCAGTACTTC
TRBV5-1	.	TRBJ1-1	few	CASSLDGGTEAFF	TGCGCCAGCAGCTTGGATGGGGGGACTGAAGCTTTCTTT
TRBV6-4	.	TRBJ1-2	few	CASSRGPAYGYTF	TGTGCCAGCAGCAGAGGGCCTGCCTATGGCTACACCTTC
TRBV18	TRBD1	TRBJ2-3	.	CASSPAGTGTADTQYF	TGTGCCAGCTCACCTGCCGGGACAGGGACCGCAGATACGCAGTATTTT
TRBV6-5	.	TRBJ1-3	.	CASSYGQPGNTIYF	TGTGCCAGCAGTTACGGACAGCCTGGAAACACCATATATTTT
TRBV29-1	.	TRBJ2-2	.	CSVAGSDTGELFF	TGCAGCGTTGCAGGGTCGGACACCGGGGAGCTGTTTTTT
TRBV6-2/TRBV6-3	.	TRBJ2-1	.	CASSPGGGGYFNNEQFF	TGTGCCAGCAGTCCAGGGGGAGGGGGCTACTTTAACAATGAGCAGTTCTTC
TRBV29-1	TRBD1	TRBJ2-5	.	CSVATGPQETQYF	TGCAGCGTCGCGACAGGGCCCCAAGAGACCCAGTACTTC
TRBV6-1	.	TRBJ1-1	.	CASSENRVLITEAFF	TGTGCCAGCAGTGAAAACAGGGTCTTAATCACTGAAGCTTTCTTT
TRBV2	TRBD2	TRBJ2-5	.	CASSEVSGGAVAWETQYF	TGTGCCAGCAGTGAAGTTAGCGGGGGGGCGGTAGCTTGGGAGACCCAGTACTTC
TRBV10-1	.	TRBJ2-7	.	CASSEYGDYEQYF	TGCGCCAGCAGTGAGTACGGGGACTACGAGCAGTACTTC
TRBV3-1/TRBV3-2	TRBD1	TRBJ1-2	.	CASSLSGGSLGYTF	TGTGCCAGCAGCCTGTCAGGGGGTAGCTTAGGCTACACCTTC